The 20 T cell receptor beta chains below come from one sample, sequenced in a study of blood T cell repertoires in COVID-19. The assay was immunoSEQ multiplex PCR, and TCRdb's table has in-frame clones only and misses some. Here the sample spans fewer than 300,000 clones, 70% to 90% being singletons. Specimen: PBMCs or T cells enriched from blood (not recorded which). The receptors derive from a woman younger than 45 who had recovered from COVID-19.

The J gene is TRBJ1-2, the V gene TRBV5-1; D not resolved. Germline V lookup: CDR1 SGHRS, CDR2 YFSETQ. The CDR3 runs 15 residues. V lost 4 bases and J lost 2, with 15 bases in between. The CDR3 DNA reads as TGCGCCAGCAGCCCCTACGGAGAGGGAAACTATGGCTACACCTTC. The encoded protein is CASSPYGEGNYGYTF.

V gene TRBV28 combines with J gene TRBJ1-1, with a tentative D call TRBD1 (5 bases). The CDR3 length is 15 residues. Germline CDR1 reads MDHEN; CDR2 reads SYDVKM. V lost 3 bases and J 0 bases, leaving 11 bases between the germline ends. The CDR3 DNA is TGTGCCAGCAGTTTTGACAGATCCCTGAACACTGAAGCTTTCTTT. It translates to CASSFDRSLNTEAFF.

The rearrangement links TRBV5-1 to TRBJ2-2; TRBD2 matches 15 bases. Trimming removed 4 bases from V and 5 bases from J; junction bases left unmatched: 3. CDR3 length: 16 residues. Germline CDR1 is SGHRS and CDR2 is YFSETQ. The CDR3 region has the DNA TGCGCCAGCAGCGGGGGACTAGCGGGAGGAACCGGGGAGCTGTTTTTT. Translation gives CASSGGLAGGTGELFF. The full variable domain, rest sourced from reference TRBV5-1 and TRBJ2-2, is KAGVTQTPRYLIKTRGQQVTLSCSPISGHRSVSWYQQTPGQGLQFLFEYFSETQRNKGNFPGRFSGRQFSNSRSEMNVSTLELGDSALYLCASSGGLAGGTGELFFGEGSRLTVL.

The CDR3 DNA reads as TGTGCCAGCAGCCTCACAGTCGCGGGGCGAGCTAACTATGGCTACACCTTC. The encoded protein is CASSLTVAGRANYGYTF. The chain carries TRBV11-2 and TRBJ1-2; tentative D call: TRBD1 (5 bases). V lost 5 bases, J lost 0 bases, and 19 bases lay in between. The CDR3 sequence is 17 residues long. From germline, CDR1 is SGHAT and CDR2 FQNNGV.

The J gene is TRBJ2-7, the V gene TRBV5-1; TRBD2 matches 8 bases. This CDR3 is 15 amino acids long. Germline V gives CDR1 SGHRS, CDR2 YFSETQ. The V segment lost 1 base and the J segment 6 bases; nucleotides outside the gene matches: 9. CDR3 in amino acids: CASSLLSGRRSEQYF. The CDR3 DNA follows: TGCGCCAGCAGCTTGCTGAGCGGGAGAAGGTCCGAGCAGTACTTC.

The chain recombines TRBV4-1 with TRBJ1-3, with D unclear. This CDR3 spans 14 amino acids. Trimming took 4 bases from V and 3 from J, leaving 10 bases between them. Germline CDR1 reads MGHRA; CDR2 reads YSYEKL. CDR3 sequence reads: CASSPPGIGNTIYF. CDR3 coding DNA: TGCGCCAGCAGCCCTCCGGGGATTGGAAACACCATATATTTT.

CDR3 residues: CASSTRTRTGELFF. CDR3 nucleotide sequence: TGTGCCAGCAGCACTAGGACTAGAACCGGGGAGCTGTTTTTT. The J gene is TRBJ2-2, the V gene TRBV3-1 (or the pseudogene TRBV3-2), with 7 bases lining up with TRBD2. The V segment lost 5 bases and the J segment 5 bases; nucleotides outside the gene matches: 5. CDR3 size: 14 residues. Per germline, CDR1 LGHDT and CDR2 YNNKEL (reference sequence).

This chain links TRBV5-1 with TRBJ2-2; D might be TRBD2 (5 bases). The CDR3 runs to 13 residues. Trimming stripped 4 bases from V and 6 bases from J, with 10 bases between. Germline-derived CDR1 and CDR2 are SGHRS and YFSETQ. The CDR3 loop is CASSRRGPGELFF. CDR3 nucleotide sequence: TGCGCCAGCAGCCGGCGAGGGCCCGGGGAGCTGTTTTTT. Based on the CDR3 plus reference TRBV5-1 and TRBJ2-2, the full variable domain is KAGVTQTPRYLIKTRGQQVTLSCSPISGHRSVSWYQQTPGQGLQFLFEYFSETQRNKGNFPGRFSGRQFSNSRSEMNVSTLELGDSALYLCASSRRGPGELFFGEGSRLTVL.

The chain uses TRBV19 and TRBJ2-3, with TRBD2 matching 7 bases. The CDR3 is 15 amino acids. J gave up 4 bases and V 2 bases, and 6 bases lay outside the gene matches. CDR1 is LNHDA, CDR2 SQIVND, per germline (reference sequence). The CDR3 is CASSIKGLAADTQYF. CDR3 nucleotide sequence: TGTGCCAGTAGTATAAAGGGTCTAGCGGCAGATACGCAGTATTTT.

The chain is built from TRBV12-5 and TRBJ1-3, with D maybe TRBD1 (6 bases). The V gene lost 6 bases and the J gene lost 0 bases, with 15 bases spanning the gap. The CDR3 runs to 16 residues. From germline, CDR1 is LGHNT and CDR2 FRNRAP. CDR3 sequence reads: CASGDLQGRSGNTIYF. For the CDR3, the DNA is TGTGCTAGTGGGGACCTACAGGGACGCTCTGGAAACACCATATATTTT.

In nucleotides, the CDR3 is TGTGCCAGTAAGACAGGGCCCTCTGGAAACACCATATATTTT. Translating gives CASKTGPSGNTIYF. The rearrangement links TRBV30 to TRBJ1-3; 7 bases map to TRBD1. This CDR3 region has 14 residues. Germline V gene lookup returns CDR1 GTSNPN and CDR2 SVGIG (reference sequence). With 8 bases clipped from V and 0 bases from J, the junction kept 7 bases outside the gene matches.

This chain connects TRBV12-5 to TRBJ1-2; 9 bases map to TRBD1. Per germline, CDR1 LGHNT and CDR2 FRNRAP. This CDR3 has 15 amino acids. V was pared by 3 bases and J by 8 bases, with 10 bases of the junction left unmatched. CDR3 region: CASGFAGQGLGGYTF. The CDR3 DNA sequence: TGTGCTAGTGGTTTCGCCGGACAGGGGTTGGGAGGCTACACCTTC.

This clone was seen a few times. This sequence joins TRBV5-1 and TRBJ1-2; TRBD1 is a possible D gene (5 bases). V was pared by 3 bases and J by 5 bases, with 17 bases between. Germline lookup yields CDR1 SGHRS and CDR2 YFSETQ. The CDR3 consists of 15 residues. In nucleotides, the CDR3 is TGCGCCAGCAGCTACGGGACCCGGGGAGGGTATGGCTACACCTTC. Translated, it gives CASSYGTRGGYGYTF.

The chain recombines TRBV10-2 with TRBJ2-3; TRBD2 matches at 13 bases. Germline values: CDR1 WSHSY, CDR2 SAAADI. The CDR3 spans 15 residues. V was clipped by 5 bases and J by 6 bases; unmatched bases: 5. For the CDR3, the DNA is TGCGCCAGCAGTCCCCGGACTAGCGGGAGTGATACGCAGTATTTT. It translates to CASSPRTSGSDTQYF.

The V gene is TRBV28, the J gene TRBJ1-5; no firm D call. The germline CDR1 and CDR2 sequences are MDHEN and SYDVKM. The CDR3 sequence is 15 residues long. V lost 4 bases and J lost 9, with 19 bases in between. This CDR3 reads CASSSPGEAAGPQHF. In nucleotides, the CDR3 is TGTGCCAGCAGTTCCCCCGGCGAGGCGGCTGGGCCCCAGCATTTT.

The chain has TRBV11-2 and TRBJ2-7; no firm D call. The V end lost 1 base, the J end lost 4 bases, and 11 bases lay between the germline ends. CDR1 and CDR2 (germline): SGHAT, FQNNGV. This CDR3 is 14 amino acids long. The CDR3 is CASSLGEVAYEQYF. CDR3 nucleotides: TGTGCCAGCAGCTTAGGAGAGGTCGCTTACGAGCAGTACTTC.

A few counts support this clone. The rearrangement joins TRBV7-9 to TRBJ1-3; the match to TRBD1 covers 7 bases. The CDR3 contains 17 residues. V was clipped by 0 bases and J by 0 bases; unmatched bases: 5. Germline lookup yields CDR1 SEHNR and CDR2 FQNEAQ (reference sequence). In DNA form, the CDR3 reads TGTGCCAGCAGCTTAGCCGGCGCAGGGGGCTCTGGAAACACCATATATTTT. It translates to CASSLAGAGGSGNTIYF.

The chain has TRBV5-1 and TRBJ2-1; 7 bases align to TRBD2. Germline V CDR1 and CDR2: SGHRS, YFSETQ. Germline trimming cut 5 bases from V and 0 bases from J; bases unmatched to any gene: 8. CDR3 length equals 16 residues. The CDR3 DNA reads as TGCGCCAGCAGTGGGGGAGGGTCAAGCTCCTACAATGAGCAGTTCTTC. This gives the protein CASSGGGSSSYNEQFF.

V and J are TRBV5-6 and TRBJ1-4, with 9 bases identical to TRBD1. The germline CDR1 and CDR2 sequences are SGHDT and YYEEEE. The CDR3 is 19 amino acids. V lost 1 base and J lost 7; bases outside the gene matches: 17. CDR3 coding DNA: TGTGCCAGCAGCTTGTTTGGTCGAGGGGCGACAGGGGGTTTTGAAAAACTGTTTTTT. It translates to CASSLFGRGATGGFEKLFF.

J is TRBJ2-1 and V is TRBV6-4; 7 bases line up with TRBD2. V was clipped by 2 bases and J by 3 bases; unmatched bases: 1. CDR1 is MRHNA, CDR2 SNTAGT, per germline. CDR3 size: 14 residues. The CDR3, as DNA: TGTGCCAGCAGTGACGGCGGGGGCTACAATGAGCAGTTCTTC. Its translation: CASSDGGGYNEQFF.